Shown below are 24 T cell receptor beta chains from a single sample sequenced in a study of CD8 T cells in Susac syndrome. Random hexamers primed reverse transcription of roughly 0.5 to 1 ug RNA. From the immunoSEQ multiplex PCR reads, TCRdb called clonotypes with MiXCR, one entry per CDR3 protein. Here the sample spans some 170,000 distinct CDR3 sequences, 85% to 95% being singletons. Sequences were obtained from CD4+ T cells from PBMCs. All receptors derive from a human donor in good health.

The chain couples TRBV6-6 to TRBJ1-6; unclear D gene. Germline V gene sequence: CDR1 MNHNY, CDR2 SVGAGI (reference sequence). Trimming stripped 7 bases from V and 10 bases from J, with 14 bases between. There are 13 residues in the CDR3. The CDR3 loop is CASTPGRASPLHF. Written as DNA, the CDR3 is TGTGCCAGCACCCCCGGGCGGGCGTCACCCCTCCACTTT.

This clonotype has just one count. The J gene is TRBJ2-5, the V gene TRBV6-5; TRBD1 aligns across 9 bases. In germline, CDR1 is MNHEY, CDR2 SVGAGI. Trimming took 8 bases from V and 5 from J; bases not matched to a gene: 6. This CDR3 spans 13 amino acids. The CDR3, as DNA: TGTGCCAGCCTAGGGACAGGGAGCGAGACCCAGTACTTC. This gives the protein CASLGTGSETQYF.

V is TRBV3-1 and J is TRBJ2-5; D call uncertain. Germline lookup yields CDR1 LGHDT and CDR2 YNNKEL (reference sequence). Trimming stripped 0 bases from V and 7 bases from J, with 15 bases between. The CDR3 extends over 15 amino acids. This chain's CDR3 is CASSQDSVDGGTQYF. The CDR3 DNA follows: TGTGCCAGCAGCCAAGATTCAGTAGACGGTGGGACCCAGTACTTC.

This chain uses TRBV7-9 with TRBJ2-5; perhaps D is TRBD1 or TRBD2 (5 bases each). CDR3 length: 15 amino acids. Germline V CDR1 and CDR2: SEHNR, FQNEAQ (reference sequence). Trimming removed 5 bases from V and 1 base from J, with 14 bases in between. Written as DNA, the CDR3 is TGTGCCAGCAGCCTCATTGGGGGAGTCCAAGAGACCCAGTACTTC. This sequence encodes CASSLIGGVQETQYF.

The V call is TRBV20-1, the J call TRBJ1-5; D remains unclear. The ends were cut back, 7 bases at V and 1 base at J, with 8 bases in the middle. CDR1 and CDR2 from the germline V gene are DFQATT and SNEGSKA (reference sequence). The CDR3 length is 12 residues. Here the CDR3 reads CSGKESNQPQHF. DNA of the CDR3: TGCAGTGGGAAGGAAAGCAATCAGCCCCAGCATTTT.

The rearrangement links TRBV20-1 to TRBJ2-5; 9 bases line up with TRBD2. Germline lookup yields CDR1 DFQATT and CDR2 SNEGSKA (reference sequence). Trimming removed 3 bases from V and 1 base from J; junction bases left unmatched: 6. There are 15 residues in the CDR3. The chain's CDR3 is CSARGFSGSQETQYF. In DNA, the CDR3 is TGCAGTGCTAGGGGCTTTAGCGGGAGCCAAGAGACCCAGTACTTC.

V and J are TRBV20-1 and TRBJ1-4, with a tentative D call TRBD1 (6 bases). This CDR3 is 14 amino acids long. CDR1 DFQATT and CDR2 SNEGSKA come from the germline V gene (reference sequence). Trimming cost V 3 bases and J 6 bases, with 14 bases left between them. CDR3 nucleotides: TGCAGTGCTAGGTCCCCGGGGGCGGATGAAAAACTGTTTTTT. This sequence encodes CSARSPGADEKLFF.

This clonotype has just one count. The V call is TRBV20-1, the J call TRBJ2-7; TRBD2 matches at 13 bases. The germline gives CDR1 DFQATT, CDR2 SNEGSKA (reference sequence). With 3 bases clipped from V and 2 bases from J, the junction kept 4 bases outside the gene matches. This CDR3 is 15 amino acids long. The CDR3 is CSARAGTSGAYEQYF. The CDR3 bases are TGCAGTGCTAGGGCCGGGACTAGCGGGGCCTACGAGCAGTACTTC.

V gene TRBV2 combines with J gene TRBJ1-5; unclear D gene. Trimming cost V 4 bases and J 9 bases, with 10 bases left between them. Looked up from germline, CDR1 is SNHLY and CDR2 is FYNNEI. The CDR3 is 12 amino acids. CDR3 in DNA: TGTGCCAGCAGTGTAGACCCTTCGCCCCAGCATTTT. Translated: CASSVDPSPQHF.

The chain carries TRBV28 and TRBJ1-2; D is possibly TRBD1 (6 bases). V lost 5 bases to trimming and J lost 4 bases, with 17 bases between them. The CDR3 extends over 15 amino acids. CDR1 is MDHEN and CDR2 is SYDVKM in the germline V gene. The chain's CDR3 is CASSLPGHGSYGYTF. Written as DNA, the CDR3 is TGTGCCAGCAGTCTACCGGGACATGGAAGCTATGGCTACACCTTC.

This chain links TRBV9 with TRBJ1-1; D might be TRBD1 (5 bases). From germline, CDR1 is SGDLS and CDR2 YYNGEE. V dropped 3 bases and J dropped 1 base, with 16 bases sitting between them. The CDR3 has 16 amino acids. The CDR3 here is CASSDMRGDPNTEAFF. The DNA of the CDR3 is TGTGCCAGCAGCGATATGAGAGGGGACCCGAACACTGAAGCTTTCTTT.

This chain uses TRBV6-5 with TRBJ2-3; 8 nucleotides align to TRBD2. The CDR3 spans 16 residues. The ends lost 0 bases at V and 2 bases at J; junction bases unmatched: 4. Germline CDR1 and CDR2: MNHEY and SVGAGI. The CDR3 nucleotides are TGTGCCAGCAGTTACTCGCGGGGGGCATACACAGATACGCAGTATTTT. Protein: CASSYSRGAYTDTQYF.

The CDR3 region has the DNA TGTGCCAGCAACTCTAGACTAGCGGGGGACACAGATACGCAGTATTTT. Protein sequence: CASNSRLAGDTDTQYF. The chain carries TRBV7-9 and TRBJ2-3, with 12 bases lining up with TRBD2. The CDR3 consists of 16 residues. Germline CDR1 reads SEHNR; CDR2 reads FQNEAQ (reference sequence). Germline trimming cut 7 bases from V and 2 bases from J; bases unmatched to any gene: 7.

This chain joins TRBV4-1 and TRBJ2-5, with unresolved D. V dropped 0 bases and J dropped 0 bases, with 8 bases sitting between them. CDR1 is MGHRA, CDR2 YSYEKL, per germline. CDR3 length: 15 amino acids. CDR3 sequence: CASSQDWLYQETQYF. CDR3 in DNA: TGCGCCAGCAGCCAAGATTGGCTGTACCAAGAGACCCAGTACTTC.

The genes are TRBV19 and TRBJ2-7; 7 bases line up with TRBD1. J lost 5 bases, V lost 2 bases, and 18 bases had no gene match. The CDR3 consists of 18 residues. Germline CDR1 reads LNHDA; CDR2 reads SQIVND (reference sequence). DNA for the CDR3: TGTGCCAGTAGTATAAGACTGTCGGGACAGATCTTCCAGCACGAGCAGTACTTC. It codes for CASSIRLSGQIFQHEQYF.

The chain links TRBV6-6 to TRBJ1-1; D gene uncertain. Per the germline V gene, CDR1 is MNHNY and CDR2 is SVGAGI (reference sequence). V dropped 7 bases and J dropped 1 base, with 13 bases sitting between them. The CDR3 extends over 14 amino acids. CDR3 amino acids: CASKSGTWNTEAFF. Here the CDR3 DNA reads TGTGCCAGCAAGTCCGGTACTTGGAACACTGAAGCTTTCTTT.

V is TRBV25-1 and J is TRBJ1-5; 9 bases are shared with TRBD1. Per the germline V gene, CDR1 is MGHDK and CDR2 is SYGVNS. The CDR3 spans 17 residues. The J segment lost 3 bases and the V segment lost 7 bases, leaving 13 bases of the junction unmatched. The CDR3 DNA reads TGTGCCAGCACCACAAGGAGGACAGGGGCCTTCAATCAGCCCCAGCATTTT. This codes for CASTTRRTGAFNQPQHF.

The V and J genes are TRBV7-3 and TRBJ2-5, with D possibly TRBD2 on 7 matching bases. V shed 2 bases and J shed 5 bases, with 9 bases lying between them. This CDR3 spans 13 amino acids. Germline CDR1 SGHTA, CDR2 FQGTGA. The DNA for the CDR3 is TGTGCCAGCAGCTTATCGGGGGGCGAGACCCAGTACTTC. Amino acids: CASSLSGGETQYF.

This chain connects TRBV6-6 to TRBJ2-2; D possibly corresponds to TRBD2 (6 bases). With 3 bases removed from V and 3 bases from J, the gap between germline ends came to 14 bases. Per the germline V gene, CDR1 is MNHNY and CDR2 is SVGAGI (reference sequence). CDR3 length: 16 amino acids. Here the CDR3 DNA reads TGTGCCAGCAGTTATGGAGGGGTAGGAGACACCGGGGAGCTGTTTTTT. It translates to CASSYGGVGDTGELFF.

In this sample, this clonotype turned up once. The chain couples TRBV20-1 to TRBJ2-7; 11 bases line up with TRBD2. V lost 3 bases and J lost 2; bases outside the gene matches: 6. The germline gives CDR1 DFQATT, CDR2 SNEGSKA (reference sequence). The CDR3 covers 15 residues. The CDR3 loop reads CSASLGTSGAYEQYF. The CDR3, as DNA: TGCAGTGCTAGCCTCGGGACTAGCGGAGCCTACGAGCAGTACTTC.

The chain couples TRBV29-1 to TRBJ2-3; 8 bases are a match to TRBD2. The CDR3 length is 14 residues. With V trimmed by 2 bases and J by 6 bases, 7 bases remained unmatched. Germline CDR1 and CDR2: SQVTM and ANQGSEA. The CDR3 DNA is TGCAGCGTTGAAAAGGGAACGGGGGGGGATACGCAGTATTTT. It specifies CSVEKGTGGDTQYF.

V is TRBV12-3 or TRBV12-4 and J is TRBJ2-1; 12 nucleotides agree with TRBD2. After removal of 1 base from V and 4 bases from J, the junction contained 2 bases not matched to a gene. There are 16 residues in the CDR3. CDR3 protein: CASSLGLAGAYNEQFF. CDR3 DNA sequence: TGTGCCAGCAGTTTAGGACTAGCGGGGGCATACAATGAGCAGTTCTTC.

Only one count was recorded for this clonotype. The chain carries TRBV20-1 and TRBJ2-3, with 13 bases matching TRBD2. CDR1 is DFQATT, CDR2 SNEGSKA, per germline (reference sequence). V lost 5 bases and J lost 1; bases outside the gene matches: 0. The CDR3 has 14 residues. This CDR3 is CSAGTSGGTDTQYF. The CDR3 DNA reads TGCAGTGCTGGGACTAGCGGGGGCACAGATACGCAGTATTTT.

This clonotype has only one observation. J is TRBJ2-5 and V is TRBV5-4, with D maybe TRBD2 (5 bases). This CDR3 contains 15 residues. V lost 3 bases and J lost 5, with 17 bases in between. Germline CDR1 SGHNT, CDR2 YYREEE (reference sequence). The CDR3 loop reads CASSSPGSAGETQYF. DNA of the CDR3: TGTGCCAGCAGCTCGCCGGGATCGGCGGGTGAGACCCAGTACTTC.